The 22 T cell receptor beta chains below were found in one sample sequenced in a study of cytomegalovirus exposure and HLA in healthy donors. PCR primers comprised 60 Vbeta and 13 Jbeta primers. Using immunoSEQ multiplex PCR, the repertoire was profiled, and TCRdb retains in-frame clones only, with some absent. The repertoire holds around 91,000 clones, over 75% seen once, with roughly 2.6% in the top ten. The sample consisted of PBMCs. These receptor sequences come from a male donor in good health and CMV-seropositive.

V gene TRBV4-1 combines with J gene TRBJ1-2, with 9 bases lining up with TRBD1. The CDR3 is 16 residues long. The germline CDR1 and CDR2 sequences are MGHRA and YSYEKL. With V trimmed by 3 bases and J by 4 bases, 9 bases remained unmatched. The CDR3 region has the DNA TGCGCCAGCAGCCACGGGGGACAGGGAACCTTCTATGGCTACACCTTC. Translating it yields CASSHGGQGTFYGYTF.

This clone has just a few counts. This sample includes further DNA sequences coding for the same CDR3. V gene TRBV27 combines with J gene TRBJ1-1, with D unclear. The CDR3 has 15 residues. The ends were cut back, 0 bases at V and 0 bases at J, with 8 bases in the middle. Per germline, CDR1 MNHEY and CDR2 SMNVEV (reference sequence). The CDR3 is CASSLSPGMNTEAFF. In DNA form, the CDR3 reads TGTGCCAGCAGTTTATCTCCGGGGATGAACACTGAAGCTTTCTTT.

V gene TRBV27 combines with J gene TRBJ2-7; 10 nucleotides agree with TRBD2. The CDR3 length is 17 residues. Looked up from germline, CDR1 is MNHEY and CDR2 is SMNVEV (reference sequence). Trimming took 0 bases from V and 2 from J; bases not matched to a gene: 7. The CDR3 DNA sequence: TGTGCCAGCAGTTTATCGTCTAGCGGGAGTTTAACCTACGAGCAGTACTTC. Protein: CASSLSSSGSLTYEQYF.

This clone was seen only a few times. The chain employs TRBV5-4 and TRBJ2-7; 9 bases are a match to TRBD1. This CDR3 is 16 amino acids long. V lost 5 bases, J lost 4 bases, and 13 bases stayed unmatched. Germline lookup yields CDR1 SGHNT and CDR2 YYREEE (reference sequence). The CDR3, as DNA: TGTGCCAGCAGTTCGCTTATCACAGGGGGCTCATACGAGCAGTACTTC. Translation gives CASSSLITGGSYEQYF.

The chain carries TRBV5-1 and TRBJ2-3; tentatively, D is TRBD2 (7 bases). This CDR3 is 14 amino acids long. The V gene's germline CDR1 is SGHRS and CDR2 YFSETQ. V lost 7 bases to trimming and J lost 4 bases, with 16 bases between them. In nucleotides, the CDR3 is TGCGCCAGCGGCGGAAGGGGGGGGGCAGATACGCAGTATTTT. Amino acid sequence: CASGGRGGADTQYF. The whole variable domain, remainder taken from reference TRBV5-1 and TRBJ2-3, is KAGVTQTPRYLIKTRGQQVTLSCSPISGHRSVSWYQQTPGQGLQFLFEYFSETQRNKGNFPGRFSGRQFSNSRSEMNVSTLELGDSALYLCASGGRGGADTQYFGPGTRLTVL.

The chain uses TRBV5-1 and TRBJ2-1, with 11 bases fitting TRBD1. The germline gives CDR1 SGHRS, CDR2 YFSETQ. V dropped 5 bases and J dropped 6; count of bases not matched to a gene: 7. The CDR3 sequence is 15 residues long. CDR3 residues: CASSSGTGGFNEQFF. Here the CDR3 DNA reads TGCGCCAGCAGTTCCGGGACAGGGGGGTTCAATGAGCAGTTCTTC.

The chain couples TRBV6-5 to TRBJ2-7, with 8 bases identical to TRBD1. Germline trimming cut 6 bases from V and 6 bases from J; bases unmatched to any gene: 4. The CDR3 loop spans 12 amino acids. Germline CDR1 and CDR2: MNHEY and SVGAGI. The CDR3 coding sequence is TGTGCCAGCAGCCTCGGACAGGGCGAGCAGTACTTC. Its protein product is CASSLGQGEQYF.

V and J are TRBV9 and TRBJ1-1, with 7 bases lining up with TRBD1. Germline CDR1 and CDR2: SGDLS and YYNGEE. CDR3 length: 17 amino acids. The V gene end was trimmed by 2 bases and the J gene end by 2 bases; junction bases not matched to a gene: 12. As DNA, the CDR3 is TGTGCCAGCAGCGTCGACCCACAGACAGGGATTAACACTGAAGCTTTCTTT. This codes for CASSVDPQTGINTEAFF.

The chain uses TRBV7-9 and TRBJ2-2, with a possible D match to TRBD1 (5 bases). Trimming removed 5 bases at V and 5 bases at J, with 21 bases between. Per germline, CDR1 SEHNR and CDR2 FQNEAQ (reference sequence). This CDR3 spans 17 amino acids. The CDR3 region has the DNA TGTGCCAGCAGCCCCCCCATTTCAGGGAAGGTGACCGGGGAGCTGTTTTTT. Its translation is CASSPPISGKVTGELFF.

The gene calls are TRBV28 and TRBJ2-4, with D possibly TRBD1 on 6 matching bases. CDR3 length: 12 residues. With 10 bases removed from V and 11 bases from J, the gap between germline ends came to 18 bases. The germline V gene has CDR1 MDHEN and CDR2 SYDVKM. The CDR3 here is CANGPQGGVQYF. The CDR3 DNA follows: TGTGCCAATGGCCCGCAAGGGGGAGTTCAGTACTTC.

The chain has TRBV5-1 and TRBJ2-7; no definite D call. V was shortened by 1 base and J by 3 bases, with 5 bases between the two germline ends. In germline, CDR1 is SGHRS, CDR2 YFSETQ. The CDR3 is 12 residues long. As DNA, the CDR3 is TGCGCCAGCAGCTTGTCCGGCTACGAGCAGTACTTC. It is translated as CASSLSGYEQYF.

This clone was seen only a few times. The CDR3 nucleotides are TGCGCCAGCAGTCCTCCGGGACTAGCTTCGGGAAAGCAGTTCTTC. As protein: CASSPPGLASGKQFF. This sequence joins TRBV4-1 and TRBJ2-1, with TRBD2 identical over 9 bases. The germline gives CDR1 MGHRA, CDR2 YSYEKL. V was clipped by 6 bases and J by 11 bases; unmatched bases: 14. The CDR3 runs to 15 residues.

The V and J genes are TRBV28 and TRBJ2-5, with D unresolved. The V gene lost 6 bases and the J gene lost 9 bases, with 17 bases spanning the gap. In germline, CDR1 is MDHEN, CDR2 SYDVKM. The CDR3 length is 13 residues. The CDR3 region is CASSLVQIRAQYF. As DNA, the CDR3 is TGTGCCAGCAGCTTAGTCCAGATTCGGGCCCAGTACTTC.

This clone is a singleton in its sample. The chain couples TRBV28 to TRBJ1-1, with 11 positions matching TRBD1. Germline V lookup: CDR1 MDHEN, CDR2 SYDVKM. The CDR3 consists of 13 residues. V trimming: 8 bases; J trimming: 10 bases; junction bases outside the gene matches: 9. The CDR3 loop is CASHGQGAHRAFF. DNA for the CDR3: TGTGCCAGCCATGGACAGGGGGCGCACAGAGCTTTCTTT.

A single count supports this clone. This chain links TRBV5-1 with TRBJ1-6; TRBD1 is a possible D gene (5 bases). Germline CDR1 and CDR2: SGHRS and YFSETQ. Deletions cut 3 bases from V and 6 bases from J, with 13 bases between. CDR3 length equals 15 residues. The CDR3 here is CASSSSGNRNSPLHF. The CDR3, as DNA: TGCGCCAGCAGCTCGTCAGGGAACCGTAATTCACCCCTCCACTTT.

This sequence joins TRBV29-1 and TRBJ2-7, with TRBD2 matching over 14 bases. The CDR3 loop spans 16 amino acids. The germline gives CDR1 SQVTM, CDR2 ANQGSEA. Trimming at V came to 4 bases and at J to 0 bases, leaving 5 bases not matched to a gene. The CDR3 coding sequence is TGCAGCGTTGGGGGTGGGACTAGCGGGAGCTCCTACGAGCAGTACTTC. Translating gives CSVGGGTSGSSYEQYF.

The chain employs TRBV5-6 and TRBJ1-6; D is undetermined. The V gene's germline CDR1 is SGHDT and CDR2 YYEEEE. V was pared by 2 bases and J by 0 bases, with 15 bases between. This CDR3 is built from 18 residues. CDR3 in amino acids: CASSLKLTASSYNSPLHF. Written as DNA, the CDR3 is TGTGCCAGCAGCTTAAAATTGACCGCTAGCTCCTATAATTCACCCCTCCACTTT.

This clone turned up a few times. The chain has TRBV12-5 and TRBJ2-5, with D perhaps matching TRBD2 (7 bases). CDR1 and CDR2 from the germline V gene are LGHNT and FRNRAP. V lost 0 bases to trimming and J lost 5 bases, with 19 bases between them. This CDR3 spans 17 amino acids. The CDR3 spells CASGLVRGPGEGETQYF. In DNA form, the CDR3 reads TGTGCTAGTGGTTTGGTCCGGGGCCCAGGGGAGGGCGAGACCCAGTACTTC.

The chain uses TRBV7-8 and TRBJ2-1, with a possible D match to TRBD2 (6 bases). The CDR3 length is 16 residues. The germline V and J ends were trimmed by 5 bases and 2 bases, with 16 bases remaining between them. Germline CDR1 reads SGHVS; CDR2 reads FQNEAQ. The CDR3 reads CASSPPSGPTYNEQFF. The CDR3 DNA sequence: TGTGCCAGCAGCCCCCCCAGCGGGCCGACCTACAATGAGCAGTTCTTC. Supplemented by reference TRBV7-8 and TRBJ2-1, the full variable domain reads GAGVSQSPRYKVAKRGQDVALRCDPISGHVSLFWYQQALGQGPEFLTYFQNEAQLDKSGLPSDRFFAERPEGSVSTLKIQRTQQEDSAVYLCASSPPSGPTYNEQFFGPGTRLTVL.

The chain employs TRBV2 and TRBJ2-3; D is possibly TRBD2 (5 bases). With 6 bases removed from V and 2 bases from J, the gap between germline ends came to 12 bases. This CDR3 has 14 residues. Germline values: CDR1 SNHLY, CDR2 FYNNEI. Here the CDR3 DNA reads TGTGCCAGCAGACCCGGACTTTTCACAGATACGCAGTATTTT. Its protein is CASRPGLFTDTQYF.

This chain joins TRBV4-1 and TRBJ2-1; 10 bases agree with TRBD2. There are 19 residues in the CDR3. Trimming took 4 bases from V and 7 from J; bases not matched to a gene: 19. Germline V gene lookup returns CDR1 MGHRA and CDR2 YSYEKL. The chain's CDR3 is CASSPGRLAGLSIVNEQFF. CDR3 in DNA: TGCGCCAGCAGCCCCGGAAGACTAGCGGGCCTTTCAATCGTGAATGAGCAGTTCTTC.

In the case of this clone: In the same sample, other DNA sequences code for this CDR3. This chain links TRBV29-1 with TRBJ1-1, with D maybe TRBD1 (5 bases). The CDR3 contains 15 residues. Germline loops: CDR1 SQVTM, CDR2 ANQGSEA. V gave up 5 bases and J gave up 8 bases, with 24 bases separating them. CDR3 loop: CSVKTPRQGAGEAFF. As DNA, the CDR3 is TGCAGCGTTAAAACCCCAAGGCAGGGAGCGGGCGAAGCTTTCTTT.